These T cell receptor beta chains were read from a single sample in a study of blood T cell repertoires in COVID-19. The assay was immunoSEQ multiplex PCR, and TCRdb's table has in-frame clones only and misses some. The sample has some 320,000 clones, roughly 90% seen once. The sequencing input was PBMCs or T cells enriched from blood (not recorded which). The source of these receptors is a woman aged 45-65 years who had been exposed to COVID-19. Each CDR3 is given with its conserved first and last residue. D genes are given only for firm matches. Part of the rows lack a size; the others show once, few, many or a class for expanded clones.

v_call	j_call	clone_size	d_call	cdr3_aa	cdr3_nt
TRBV18	TRBJ2-1	-	-	CASSPYWDSSYNEQFF	TGTGCCAGCTCACCATACTGGGACTCCTCATACAATGAGCAGTTCTTC
TRBV28	TRBJ2-1	-	-	CASSVRADEQFF	TGTGCCAGCAGCGTCAGGGCCGATGAGCAGTTCTTC
TRBV27	TRBJ1-5	-	-	CASSFFRDIGGSNQPQHF	TGTGCCAGCAGTTTCTTCCGGGACATCGGTGGGAGCAATCAGCCCCAGCATTTT
TRBV27	TRBJ1-6	-	TRBD1	CASSLGTGQGSPLHF	TGTGCCAGCAGCCTGGGGACAGGGCAGGGCTCACCCCTCCACTTT
TRBV28	TRBJ1-1	-	TRBD1	CASSSPGQPNTEAFF	TGTGCCAGCAGTTCCCCGGGACAGCCGAACACTGAAGCTTTCTTT
TRBV28	TRBJ1-3	-	-	CASREAGINSGNTIYF	TGTGCCAGCAGGGAAGCAGGGATAAACTCTGGAAACACCATATATTTT
TRBV2	TRBJ2-7	-	TRBD2	CASSGLAGGIYEQYF	TGTGCCAGCAGTGGACTAGCGGGAGGAATATACGAGCAGTACTTC
TRBV20-1	TRBJ1-5	-	TRBD1	CSASPGTGDQPQHF	TGCAGTGCTAGTCCCGGGACAGGGGACCAGCCCCAGCATTTT
TRBV28	TRBJ2-2	-	-	CASSLGPRRELFF	TGTGCCAGCAGTTTAGGGCCCCGCAGGGAGCTGTTTTTT
TRBV5-1	TRBJ1-4	-	TRBD1	CASSLNPGQLNEKLFF	TGCGCCAGCAGCCTTAACCCGGGACAGCTAAATGAAAAACTGTTTTTT
TRBV14	TRBJ2-7	-	-	CASSETLPGTLTYEQYF	TGTGCCAGCAGCGAGACGCTTCCCGGGACACTCACCTACGAGCAGTACTTC
TRBV6-5	TRBJ2-5	-	-	CASIVARGQETQYF	TGTGCCAGCATTGTCGCAAGGGGCCAAGAGACCCAGTACTTC
TRBV7-6	TRBJ2-5	-	TRBD2	CASSGMGGGEETQYF	TGTGCCAGCAGCGGGATGGGCGGGGGGGAAGAGACCCAGTACTTC
TRBV2	TRBJ1-4	-	-	CASSAVEKLFF	TGTGCCAGCAGTGCCGTTGAAAAACTGTTTTTT
TRBV14	TRBJ1-2	once	-	CASSQDGYRKYGYTF	TGTGCCAGCAGCCAAGATGGCTACAGAAAATATGGCTACACCTTC
TRBV7-9	TRBJ2-2	-	TRBD1	CASNEPKDRDGTGELFF	TGTGCCAGCAACGAACCCAAGGACAGGGACGGCACCGGGGAGCTGTTTTTT
TRBV7-9	TRBJ1-1	-	-	CASSLVAGGMNTEAFF	TGTGCCAGCAGCTTAGTGGCCGGGGGGATGAACACTGAAGCTTTCTTT
TRBV11-2	TRBJ2-5	once	TRBD2	CASSLSGGGGETQYF	TGTGCCAGTTCCCTCTCCGGGGGGGGCGGGGAGACCCAGTACTTC
TRBV3-1/TRBV3-2	TRBJ2-5	-	-	CASSPSVGKETQYF	TGTGCCAGCAGCCCCTCCGTCGGGAAAGAGACCCAGTACTTC
TRBV13	TRBJ2-3	-	-	CASSPRQSRTDTQYF	TGTGCCAGCAGCCCAAGACAGTCCCGCACAGATACGCAGTATTTT
TRBV19	TRBJ1-1	-	-	CASTPGLGNTEAFF	TGTGCCAGTACTCCGGGACTCGGGAACACTGAAGCTTTCTTT
TRBV5-6	TRBJ1-5	-	TRBD1	CASSSTGGAVRNQPQHF	TGTGCCAGCAGCTCGACAGGGGGCGCGGTCCGGAATCAGCCCCAGCATTTT
TRBV2	TRBJ1-5	once	TRBD1	CASSEGTGHQPQHF	TGTGCCAGCAGTGAAGGGACAGGTCATCAGCCCCAGCATTTT
TRBV7-2	TRBJ2-3	-	TRBD2	CASGKRGGDTDTQYF	TGTGCCAGCGGAAAACGGGGGGGGGACACAGATACGCAGTATTTT
TRBV11-1	TRBJ2-7	-	-	CASSLGGLAVGEQYF	TGTGCCAGCAGCTTAGGGGGACTTGCCGTGGGAGAGCAGTACTTC
TRBV19	TRBJ1-5	-	-	CASSIGRDYSNQPQHF	TGTGCCAGTAGTATCGGCAGGGATTATAGCAATCAGCCCCAGCATTTT
TRBV30	TRBJ2-7	-	-	CAWRGLGGEQYF	TGTGCCTGGAGGGGGTTGGGGGGCGAGCAGTACTTC
TRBV7-7	TRBJ1-3	-	TRBD1	CASSAGTASGNTIYF	TGTGCTAGCAGCGCGGGGACAGCCTCTGGAAACACCATATATTTT
TRBV7-2	TRBJ1-3	-	TRBD1	CASSPRTGVNTIYF	TGTGCCAGCAGCCCCCGGACAGGGGTTAACACCATATATTTT
TRBV5-1	TRBJ1-2	-	-	CASSGGHGNQNYGYTF	TGCGCCAGCAGCGGGGGCCACGGAAACCAAAACTATGGCTACACCTTC